This T cell receptor (beta chain) was recovered during a study of PD-1 blockade in classical Hodgkin lymphoma. The germline gives CDR1 SNHLY, CDR2 FYNNEI. J gave up 2 bases and V 8 bases, and 2 bases lay outside the gene matches. There are 13 residues in the CDR3. The method was immunoSEQ multiplex PCR; TCRdb's version includes in-frame clones alone and lacks a portion of them. The sample consists of roughly 100,000 clones, roughly nine tenths of them appearing once. Indicated time point: cycle 4 day 1 (C4D1), after 5 to 7 weeks of nivolumab. Each patient relapsed following autologous stem cell transplantation, and prior brentuximab vedotin exposure differed.

The clonotype comes from a human donor with classical Hodgkin lymphoma. Sequencing used peripheral blood mononuclear cells (PBMCs), obtained before the fourth cycle of nivolumab. The chain combines TRBV2 with TRBJ1-5, with TRBD1 matching over 8 bases. CDR3 protein: CASGQGRNQPQHF. The CDR3 region has the DNA TGTGCCAGCGGACAGGGTCGCAATCAGCCCCAGCATTTT.